This TCR beta chain was recorded in a study of vaccination and CD4 T cells after COVID-19. The overall study: A CEFX pool, an HIV-1 Nef pool, or else no peptide went into the control cultures. Whole-study results and caveats: It was observed that, in convalescent patients, a median around 85% of reactive clones arose only post-vaccination.

Described treatment: 10-day PBMC culture with coronavirus spike peptide pools or control peptides (ViraFEST assay). PBMC cultures, at two million cells per well, received 9.5 to 10 IU/ml IL-2 and approximately 10 ug/ml peptide pools. The J segment lost 9 bases and the V segment lost 2 bases, leaving 3 bases of the junction unmatched. There are 12 residues in the CDR3. The germline gives CDR1 SGHNT, CDR2 YENEEA. With the Oncomine TCR Beta short-read assay, DNA from cultured CD4+ T cells was sequenced. Someone extracted genomic DNA from cultured CD4+ T cells. TCRdb re-derived calls from the PCR reads in MiXCR, one entry per CDR3 protein. The sample records approximately 18,000 distinct CDR3 sequences, just under 30% being singletons. To note about this clonotype: Its matching antigen is unknown.

The gene calls are TRBV11-3 and TRBJ1-1; TRBD1 aligns across 7 bases. The clonotype comes from a human donor with COVID-19. The source material was cultured CD4+ T cells from blood. CDR3 nucleotides: TGTGCCAGCAGCTTACGAGGGGGCAAAGCTTTCTTT. Encoded protein: CASSLRGGKAFF.